One sample yielded the 9 T cell receptor beta chains listed below, sequenced in a study of long-term antiretroviral therapy in people with HIV. Survey-level resolution applied to immunoSEQ assay v3.0. TCRdb's table, derived via immunoSEQ multiplex PCR, lists solely in-frame clones and lacks some. The sample shows approximately 15,000 clones, around 84% of them seen only once. The sequencing here drew on unsorted PBMCs, taken 0.1 years after starting antiretroviral therapy. These receptors were taken from a man younger than 35 with HIV.

The chain recombines TRBV18 with TRBJ2-5; 7 positions match TRBD1. Losses at the gene ends were 3 bases for V and 5 bases for J; bases not matched to a gene: 9. Germline loops: CDR1 KGHSH, CDR2 LQKENI. CDR3 size: 15 residues. The CDR3 reads CASSPLLQGFETQYF. DNA for the CDR3: TGTGCCAGCTCACCGTTACTACAGGGGTTCGAGACCCAGTACTTC.

The chain joins TRBV19 to TRBJ2-7, with D perhaps TRBD1 (6 bases). With 7 bases removed from V and 3 bases from J, the gap between germline ends came to 10 bases. From germline, CDR1 is LNHDA and CDR2 SQIVND (reference sequence). The CDR3 consists of 12 residues. The CDR3 reads CASTDSNYEQYF. CDR3 sequence (DNA): TGTGCCAGTACGGACAGCAACTACGAGCAGTACTTC. Drawing the rest from reference TRBV19 and TRBJ2-7, the complete variable domain is DGGITQSPKYLFRKEGQNVTLSCEQNLNHDAMYWYRQDPGQGLRLIYYSQIVNDFQKGDIAEGYSVSREKKESFPLTVTSAQKNPTAFYLCASTDSNYEQYFGPGTRLTVT.

This clone counts as medium-sized. CDR3 amino acids: CASSLVANLNYGYTF. The DNA for the CDR3 is TGTGCCAGCAGCTTAGTAGCAAACCTTAACTATGGCTACACCTTC. This chain uses TRBV7-9 with TRBJ1-2; unclear D gene. Trimming left V 1 base short and J 1 base short, with 10 bases between. The germline V gene encodes CDR1 SEHNR and CDR2 FQNEAQ (reference sequence). The CDR3 consists of 15 residues. Together with reference TRBV7-9 and TRBJ1-2, the CDR3 gives the full variable domain: DTGVSQNPRHKITKRGQNVTFRCDPISEHNRLYWYRQTLGQGPEFLTYFQNEAQLEKSRLLSDRFSAERPKGSFSTLEIQRTEQGDSAMYLCASSLVANLNYGYTFGSGTRLTVV.

This clone was picked up a small number of times. The rearrangement joins TRBV5-6 to TRBJ2-3, with a tentative D call TRBD2 (6 bases). V was pared by 6 bases and J by 5 bases, with 22 bases between. Germline loops: CDR1 SGHDT, CDR2 YYEEEE. The length of the CDR3 is 16 residues. The CDR3 loop is CASTDLWRRGEDTQYF. For the CDR3, the DNA is TGTGCCAGCACCGATCTCTGGAGGCGGGGCGAAGATACGCAGTATTTT.

The V gene is TRBV9, the J gene TRBJ1-5, with 9 bases matching TRBD1. The CDR3 length is 15 residues. The germline V gene encodes CDR1 SGDLS and CDR2 YYNGEE. V was pared by 4 bases and J by 3 bases, with 5 bases of the junction left unmatched. The CDR3 nucleotides are TGTGCCAGCAGCCGGGACAGGGCAGTCAATCAGCCCCAGCATTTT. Translated: CASSRDRAVNQPQHF.

The chain employs TRBV19 and TRBJ2-3; 12 nucleotides match TRBD2. There are 17 residues in the CDR3. Per germline, CDR1 LNHDA and CDR2 SQIVND (reference sequence). The V gene end was trimmed by 5 bases and the J gene end by 4 bases; junction bases not matched to a gene: 10. CDR3 coding DNA: TGTGCCAGTAGTCCAGGACTAGCGGGAACTTCATCAGATACGCAGTATTTT. Protein: CASSPGLAGTSSDTQYF.

This clone occurred once. V and J are TRBV6-1 and TRBJ1-6, with 7 bases lining up with TRBD1. V gave up 7 bases and J gave up 8 bases; unmatched junction bases: 8. Germline V gene lookup returns CDR1 MNHNS and CDR2 SASEGT. The CDR3 is 14 residues long. CDR3 in amino acids: CASKEERGHSPLHF. CDR3 nucleotides: TGTGCCAGCAAAGAGGAAAGGGGGCATTCACCCCTCCACTTT.

This rearrangement joins TRBV10-2 to TRBJ2-5, with D possibly being TRBD1 or TRBD2 (5 bases each). The DNA end is a closer match to TRBJ2-7, so the J assignment may be wrong. Looked up from germline, CDR1 is WSHSY and CDR2 is SAAADI. This CDR3 spans 14 amino acids. Here the CDR3 DNA reads TGCGCCAGCAGGGCAAACTTAAGGGGAGCCGAGCAGTACTTC. The encoded protein is CASRANLRGAEQYF.

This clone has more than one count but fewer than ten. V gene TRBV7-9 combines with J gene TRBJ2-2; D remains ambiguous. This CDR3 has 14 residues. Per germline, CDR1 SEHNR and CDR2 FQNEAQ (reference sequence). V gave up 1 base and J gave up 4 bases, with 7 bases separating them. CDR3 nucleotides: TGTGCCAGCAGCTTAGTGGACGGCACCGGGGAGCTGTTTTTT. This sequence encodes CASSLVDGTGELFF.